This T cell receptor beta chain is from a study of shared clonotypes between healthy human individuals. Trimming cost V 4 bases and J 3 bases; bases outside gene matches: 10. Germline loops: CDR1 LNHDA, CDR2 SQIVND (reference sequence). The CDR3 has 17 residues. Produced via immunoSEQ multiplex PCR; TCRdb's table is partial and in-frame only. The top ten hold approximately 1.8% of the sample, which has about 680,000 clones, 72% seen once. The sample taken for sequencing was memory CD4+ T cells sorted from blood. Subset meaning: CD45RA-negative fraction. The sequence came from a woman aged 25 to 39 in good health. The rearrangement uses TRBV19 and TRBJ2-1; 9 nucleotides agree with TRBD2. The CDR3 sequence: CASSTTFAAGGYNEQFF. CDR3 sequence (DNA): TGTGCCAGTAGTACAACCTTCGCAGCGGGAGGCTACAATGAGCAGTTCTTC.